These 32 T cell receptor beta chains originate from one sample sequenced in a study of neurological immune-mediated disorders. Using its own MiXCR run on the 5' RACE reads, TCRdb lists one record per CDR3 protein. The table records some 50,000 distinct CDR3 sequences, under 2% of them present only once. The sample taken for sequencing was PBMCs. The source is a woman aged 40 to 50 with multiple sclerosis.

The table lists this clonotype with many counts. The chain joins TRBV10-3 to TRBJ2-2; 7 positions match TRBD1. This CDR3 has 14 amino acids. Germline-derived CDR1 and CDR2 are ENHRY and SYGVKD. V lost 11 bases and J lost 3; bases outside the gene matches: 9. In DNA, the CDR3 is TGTGCCTCCTCCGACAGGGTGGACACCGGGGAGCTGTTTTTT. This gives the protein CASSDRVDTGELFF.

In its sample, this clonotype was seen many times. The chain combines TRBV5-1 with TRBJ2-3, with 7 positions matching TRBD2. V shed 0 bases and J 2 bases; nucleotides not matched to a gene: 3. The germline V gene has CDR1 SGHRS and CDR2 YFSETQ. CDR3 length: 15 amino acids. CDR3 DNA sequence: TGCGCCAGCAGCTTGGGCGGGGGTTTCACAGATACGCAGTATTTT. Encoded protein: CASSLGGGFTDTQYF.

This clonotype has ten or more counts. The gene calls are TRBV20-1 and TRBJ2-3; D gene ambiguous. The CDR3 has 13 residues. V was cut by 4 bases and J by 6 bases, with 14 bases left in between. The germline gives CDR1 DFQATT, CDR2 SNEGSKA (reference sequence). CDR3 bases: TGCAGTGCTACGAGAGGCTGGGGTGATACGCAGTATTTT. Protein sequence: CSATRGWGDTQYF.

This clonotype was recorded many times. V usage is TRBV2 and J usage is TRBJ2-3; 7 bases fit TRBD2. After removal of 2 bases from V and 4 bases from J, the junction contained 3 bases not matched to a gene. Germline-derived CDR1 and CDR2 are SNHLY and FYNNEI. The CDR3 loop spans 14 amino acids. The CDR3 protein is CASSETRGADTQYF. CDR3 nucleotides: TGTGCCAGCAGTGAAACCCGGGGGGCAGATACGCAGTATTTT. Full variable domain (remainder filled in from reference TRBV2 and TRBJ2-3): EPEVTQTPSHQVTQMGQEVILRCVPISNHLYFYWYRQILGQKVEFLVSFYNNEISEKSEIFDDQFSVERPDGSNFTLKIRSTKLEDSAMYFCASSETRGADTQYFGPGTRLTVL.

This clonotype was detected ten times or more. J is TRBJ2-7 and V is TRBV6-5; 11 bases fit TRBD1. The CDR3 is 14 residues long. Unmatched junction bases numbered 2, after V lost 2 bases and J lost 5 bases. Germline values: CDR1 MNHEY, CDR2 SVGAGI. CDR3: CASSYGQGANEQYF. The CDR3, as DNA: TGTGCCAGCAGTTACGGACAGGGGGCGAACGAGCAGTACTTC.

This clonotype was recorded many times. J is TRBJ2-3 and V is TRBV3-1; no clear D. Germline V gene data show CDR1 as LGHDT and CDR2 as YNNKEL (reference sequence). This CDR3 has 13 residues. Deletions cut 3 bases from V and 5 bases from J, with 9 bases between. DNA of the CDR3: TGTGCCAGCAGCCAGGGAACCGGAGATACGCAGTATTTT. Protein product: CASSQGTGDTQYF.

In this sample, this clonotype turned up many times. The chain is built from TRBV5-1 and TRBJ1-1; D is perhaps TRBD1 (6 bases). The ends were cut back, 0 bases at V and 0 bases at J, with 12 bases in the middle. This CDR3 spans 16 amino acids. Germline V lookup: CDR1 SGHRS, CDR2 YFSETQ. The CDR3 spells CASSLDLQGVNTEAFF. The CDR3 DNA reads as TGCGCCAGCAGCTTGGACCTACAGGGAGTGAACACTGAAGCTTTCTTT.

In its sample, this clonotype was seen a few times. The chain combines TRBV12-3 or TRBV12-4 with TRBJ1-2; a possible D gene is TRBD1 (6 bases). V lost 5 bases and J 4 bases, leaving 11 bases between the germline ends. This CDR3 is built from 13 residues. Here the CDR3 reads CASSMTRGYGYTF. In nucleotides, the CDR3 is TGTGCCAGCAGTATGACCAGGGGCTATGGCTACACCTTC.

This clonotype was counted many times. The V and J genes are TRBV3-1 and TRBJ2-3, with D possibly called TRBD1 or TRBD2 (6 bases each). CDR3 length equals 21 residues. With 3 bases removed from V and 2 bases from J, the gap between germline ends came to 30 bases. CDR1 LGHDT and CDR2 YNNKEL come from the germline V gene (reference sequence). CDR3 nucleotides: TGTGCCAGCAGCCAGGTGCTTGGCAGGCGACGGGGGCAAACAAACACAGATACGCAGTATTTT. It encodes CASSQVLGRRRGQTNTDTQYF.

This clonotype was seen many times. This chain joins TRBV10-3 and TRBJ1-2; no clear D gene. Germline loops: CDR1 ENHRY, CDR2 SYGVKD. The ends were cut back, 1 base at V and 1 base at J, with 13 bases in the middle. The CDR3 loop spans 16 amino acids. The CDR3 spells CAISEFSGTSNYGYTF. The CDR3 region has the DNA TGTGCCATCAGTGAGTTCTCTGGAACTAGTAACTATGGCTACACCTTC.

Remarks on this clonotype: One base away lies a much larger clone, so this may be a sequencing read error. The chain joins TRBV15 to TRBJ2-1; D might be TRBD1 (6 bases). The CDR3 contains 13 residues. V was cut by 7 bases and J by 6 bases, with 13 bases left in between. Germline CDR1 reads LNHNV; CDR2 reads YYDKDF (reference sequence). CDR3 protein: CATNRAGVNEQFF. The CDR3 nucleotides are TGTGCCACCAACAGGGCAGGGGTCAATGAGCAGTTCTTC.

This clonotype was observed at least ten times. This chain links TRBV5-1 with TRBJ2-3, with D unclear. Germline V gene sequence: CDR1 SGHRS, CDR2 YFSETQ. Trimming removed 4 bases at V and 10 bases at J, with 16 bases between. CDR3 length: 13 residues. The CDR3 bases are TGCGCCAGCAGCCGAGGACCTGAGCAGTCGCAGTATTTT. Translating it yields CASSRGPEQSQYF.

In this sample, this clonotype turned up a few times. V gene TRBV11-2 combines with J gene TRBJ1-1; no reliable D call. The CDR3 consists of 11 residues. V lost 0 bases to trimming and J lost 11 bases, with 7 bases between them. Germline-derived CDR1 and CDR2 are SGHAT and FQNNGV. CDR3 DNA sequence: TGTGCCAGCAGCTTAGATCTGAGTGCTTTCTTT. Its translation: CASSLDLSAFF.

This clonotype was detected many times. The chain is built from TRBV29-1 and TRBJ2-3, with D maybe TRBD1 (5 bases). V was clipped by 5 bases and J by 4 bases, with 7 bases between them. The CDR3 length is 11 residues. Germline V gives CDR1 SQVTM, CDR2 ANQGSEA. This CDR3 reads CSVRTSDTQYF. CDR3 nucleotide sequence: TGCAGCGTTCGGACATCAGATACGCAGTATTTT.

In its sample, this clonotype was seen many times. CDR3 protein: CASNRDASTNEKLFF. The CDR3 nucleotides are TGCGCCAGCAACCGGGACGCATCAACTAATGAAAAACTGTTTTTT. The chain combines TRBV4-1 with TRBJ1-4; tentatively, D is TRBD1 (5 bases). CDR3 length: 15 amino acids. From germline, CDR1 is MGHRA and CDR2 YSYEKL. Trimming left V 7 bases short and J 0 bases short, with 12 bases between.

This clonotype was seen repeatedly, ten times or more. The chain combines TRBV20-1 with TRBJ2-7; unclear D gene. CDR3 length: 12 amino acids. CDR1 and CDR2 from the germline V gene are DFQATT and SNEGSKA (reference sequence). V was trimmed by 1 base and J by 2 bases, leaving 6 bases between them. CDR3 sequence reads: CSARATAYEQYF. As DNA, the CDR3 is TGCAGTGCTAGAGCGACGGCCTACGAGCAGTACTTC.

This clonotype appeared many times. V is TRBV9 and J is TRBJ2-3; no definite D call. V was cut by 4 bases and J by 0 bases, with 18 bases left in between. The CDR3 totals 17 residues. Germline V gene sequence: CDR1 SGDLS, CDR2 YYNGEE. As DNA, the CDR3 is TGTGCCAGCAGCCCCGTGGGCGAATTACCTAGCACAGATACGCAGTATTTT. Its translation is CASSPVGELPSTDTQYF.

This clonotype was observed at least ten times. This chain uses TRBV2 with TRBJ1-1; D perhaps matches TRBD1 (6 bases). This CDR3 is 12 amino acids long. Looked up from germline, CDR1 is SNHLY and CDR2 is FYNNEI. Trimming pared 6 bases from V and 11 bases from J, leaving 16 bases between. The CDR3 loop is CASSWQGMDAFF. The CDR3 nucleotides read TGTGCCAGCAGCTGGCAGGGGATGGACGCTTTCTTT.

In its sample, this clonotype was seen many times. The V gene is TRBV15, the J gene TRBJ1-6; 7 nucleotides line up with TRBD1. CDR3 length: 15 amino acids. Germline trimming cut 5 bases from V and 4 bases from J; bases unmatched to any gene: 5. In germline, CDR1 is LNHNV, CDR2 YYDKDF (reference sequence). The CDR3 DNA reads as TGTGCCACCAGCCCCAGGGACAGTTATAATTCACCCCTCCACTTT. As protein: CATSPRDSYNSPLHF.

This clonotype was found many times. The genes are TRBV20-1 and TRBJ1-4, with D hard to call. Germline V gives CDR1 DFQATT, CDR2 SNEGSKA (reference sequence). V lost 6 bases and J 4 bases, leaving 12 bases between the germline ends. The CDR3 loop spans 13 amino acids. The CDR3 nucleotides are TGCAGTGCGAACTCTGGGTTTAATGAAAAACTGTTTTTT. Translated: CSANSGFNEKLFF.

This clonotype was recorded many times. V gene TRBV5-1 combines with J gene TRBJ2-3; no clear D gene. The CDR3 loop spans 15 amino acids. In germline, CDR1 is SGHRS, CDR2 YFSETQ. Between the trimmed V and J ends, which lost 2 bases and 0 bases, there was a span of 10 bases. The DNA for the CDR3 is TGCGCCAGCAGCTTCCACAGTACTAGCACAGATACGCAGTATTTT. This sequence encodes CASSFHSTSTDTQYF.

This clonotype occurred many times. J is TRBJ1-5 and V is TRBV12-5; D remains ambiguous. This CDR3 comprises 16 residues. Trimming shortened V by 0 bases and J by 0 bases, and 9 bases separated the two germline ends. The germline V gene has CDR1 LGHNT and CDR2 FRNRAP. CDR3 DNA sequence: TGTGCTAGTGGTTTGGTATCAGTCTATAGCAATCAGCCCCAGCATTTT. It translates to CASGLVSVYSNQPQHF.

In its sample, this clonotype was seen many times. CDR3 DNA sequence: TGTGCCACCAGTGATAAAGGGAAGGGGGTTACTGAAGCTTTCTTT. It codes for CATSDKGKGVTEAFF. V gene TRBV24-1 combines with J gene TRBJ1-1, with a weak D call TRBD1 (6 bases). Germline CDR1 and CDR2: KGHDR and SFDVKD. V lost 3 bases to trimming and J lost 5 bases, with 15 bases between them. The CDR3 spans 15 residues.

Ten or more counts support this clonotype. The chain links TRBV20-1 to TRBJ1-5; 7 nucleotides agree with TRBD1. Germline V CDR1 and CDR2: DFQATT, SNEGSKA (reference sequence). The CDR3 is 14 residues long. Trimming at V came to 1 base and at J to 6 bases, leaving 6 bases not matched to a gene. The CDR3 DNA is TGCAGTGCTAGAGGCCAGGGGGGGGTTCAGCCCCAGCATTTT. Its protein product is CSARGQGGVQPQHF.

At least ten counts were recorded for this clonotype. The rearrangement joins TRBV2 to TRBJ1-5, with D hard to call. The CDR3 is 15 residues long. The germline V gene encodes CDR1 SNHLY and CDR2 FYNNEI. Trimming pared 0 bases from V and 6 bases from J, leaving 12 bases between. The CDR3 DNA sequence: TGTGCCAGCAGTGAAGCTAAGGCCAGGAGTCAGCCCCAGCATTTT. Translating gives CASSEAKARSQPQHF.

This clonotype was recorded many times. V usage is TRBV27 and J usage is TRBJ2-1; 13 positions agree with TRBD2. Trimming took 4 bases from V and 9 from J; bases not matched to a gene: 3. The CDR3 totals 14 residues. The germline V gene encodes CDR1 MNHEY and CDR2 SMNVEV (reference sequence). This CDR3 reads CASSSGTSGAEQFF. CDR3 coding DNA: TGTGCCAGCAGTTCGGGGACTAGCGGGGCTGAGCAGTTCTTC.

This clonotype was recorded at least ten times. The gene calls are TRBV20-1 and TRBJ2-7; TRBD2 matches 9 bases. Looked up from germline, CDR1 is DFQATT and CDR2 is SNEGSKA (reference sequence). V lost 6 bases, J lost 4 bases, and 4 bases stayed unmatched. The CDR3 length is 12 residues. The CDR3: CSALAGLYEQYF. Here the CDR3 DNA reads TGCAGTGCCCTAGCGGGGCTATACGAGCAGTACTTC.

This clonotype was picked up many times. The rearrangement links TRBV5-1 to TRBJ1-1; TRBD1 matches at 8 bases. The CDR3 runs to 14 residues. Germline V gene data show CDR1 as SGHRS and CDR2 as YFSETQ. The junction had 6 bases not matched to a gene; V was cut back by 7 bases and J by 1 base. Here the CDR3 reads CASGRQGTNTEAFF. The CDR3 nucleotides are TGCGCCAGCGGTAGACAGGGGACGAACACTGAAGCTTTCTTT.

This clonotype was found many times. V usage is TRBV2 and J usage is TRBJ2-5; D is unclear. Deletions cut 6 bases from V and 0 bases from J, with 14 bases between. Germline-derived CDR1 and CDR2 are SNHLY and FYNNEI. The CDR3 runs 15 residues. In DNA, the CDR3 is TGTGCCAGCAGCCCCGGACGGATGTACCAAGAGACCCAGTACTTC. Its translation: CASSPGRMYQETQYF.

This clonotype was detected many times. The rearrangement links TRBV5-1 to TRBJ2-3; 8 positions agree with TRBD1. The trim removed 4 bases at V and 6 bases at J, leaving 10 bases unmatched. CDR1 and CDR2 (germline): SGHRS, YFSETQ. The length of the CDR3 is 15 residues. DNA for the CDR3: TGCGCCAGCAGCGCCCCGACAGGGGACGGGGATACGCAGTATTTT. Translating it yields CASSAPTGDGDTQYF.

This clonotype was counted many times. The genes are TRBV5-1 and TRBJ2-2, with D perhaps being TRBD1 or TRBD2 (5 bases each). CDR1 and CDR2 from the germline V gene are SGHRS and YFSETQ. The CDR3 is 14 amino acids. The V gene lost 3 bases and the J gene lost 7 bases, with 13 bases spanning the gap. The CDR3 spells CASSSPGGYGELFF. CDR3 DNA: TGCGCCAGCAGCTCTCCTGGGGGATACGGGGAGCTGTTTTTT.

This clonotype was seen ten or more times. This chain uses TRBV5-1 with TRBJ2-1; 13 nucleotides match TRBD2. Germline V CDR1 and CDR2: SGHRS, YFSETQ. The CDR3 extends over 15 amino acids. J lost 10 bases, V lost 4 bases, and 8 bases had no gene match. Here the CDR3 DNA reads TGCGCCAGCAGCCAGACTAGCGGGGGGTCTGGGGAGCAGTTCTTC. Protein: CASSQTSGGSGEQFF.